This TCR beta chain originates from a study of beta chain features in type 1 diabetes. With respect to this clone: As yet, its antigen is unknown.

Every bit of the isolated RNA underwent reverse transcription, so sequencing read expressed TCRB transcripts. Roughly 3.5 million reads per sample on average were obtained from naive, central memory and regulatory T cell samples. The protocol was immunoSEQ multiplex PCR, while the TCRdb copy is restricted to in-frame clones and leaves out a portion. Of more than 130,000 clones in the sample, around 7% were seen once. Sorting of CD4+ naive, central memory, regulatory and stem cell-like memory cells was performed via CD45RO/CCR7/CD25/CD127/CD95/CD27. Findings and caveats of the study: When cDNA is sequenced, cells with high TCR expression could be over-represented. The question left open here concerned HLA type influencing TCRB rearrangement.

The CDR3 consists of 14 residues. V lost 8 bases, J lost 0 bases, and 8 bases lay in between. Germline V gene sequence: CDR1 SNHLY, CDR2 FYNNEI. Sequenced material: central memory CD4+ T cells from blood. This TCR derives from a woman in her twenties or thirties in good health. V gene TRBV2 combines with J gene TRBJ2-6; the D is unclear. In DNA form, the CDR3 reads TGTGCCAGCCCCCTACCCTCTGGGGCCAACGTCCTGACTTTC. The encoded protein is CASPLPSGANVLTF.